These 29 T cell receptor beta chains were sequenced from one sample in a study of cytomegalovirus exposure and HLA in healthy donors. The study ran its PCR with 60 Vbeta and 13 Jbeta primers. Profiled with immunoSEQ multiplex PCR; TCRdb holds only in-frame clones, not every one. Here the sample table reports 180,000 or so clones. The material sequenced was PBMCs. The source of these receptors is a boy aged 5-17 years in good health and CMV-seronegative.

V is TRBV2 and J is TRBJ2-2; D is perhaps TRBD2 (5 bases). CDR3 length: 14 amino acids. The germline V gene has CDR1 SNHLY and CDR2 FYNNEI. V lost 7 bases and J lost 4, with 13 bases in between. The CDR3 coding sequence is TGTGCCAGCACCAGAGGGTTGCCCACCGGGGAGCTGTTTTTT. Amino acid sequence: CASTRGLPTGELFF.

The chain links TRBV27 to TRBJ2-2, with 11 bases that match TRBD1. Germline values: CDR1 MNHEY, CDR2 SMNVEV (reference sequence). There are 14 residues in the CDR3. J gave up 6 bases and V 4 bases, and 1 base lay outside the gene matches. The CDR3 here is CASSWDRGSGELFF. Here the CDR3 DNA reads TGTGCCAGCAGTTGGGACAGGGGGTCCGGGGAGCTGTTTTTT.

The CDR3: CASSARTQSEQYF. CDR3 coding DNA: TGTGCCAGCAGCGCCAGGACTCAGAGCGAGCAGTACTTC. This chain joins TRBV9 and TRBJ2-5; perhaps TRBD2 as D (5 bases). With the DNA end fitting TRBJ2-7 better, the J assignment may be wrong. CDR3 size: 13 residues. Looked up from germline, CDR1 is SGDLS and CDR2 is YYNGEE.

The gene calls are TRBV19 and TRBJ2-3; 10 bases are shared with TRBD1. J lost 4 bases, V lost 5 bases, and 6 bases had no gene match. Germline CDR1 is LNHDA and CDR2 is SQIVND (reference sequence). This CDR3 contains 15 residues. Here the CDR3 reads CASSLGTGVPDTQYF. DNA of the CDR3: TGTGCCAGTAGTCTGGGGACAGGGGTTCCAGATACGCAGTATTTT.

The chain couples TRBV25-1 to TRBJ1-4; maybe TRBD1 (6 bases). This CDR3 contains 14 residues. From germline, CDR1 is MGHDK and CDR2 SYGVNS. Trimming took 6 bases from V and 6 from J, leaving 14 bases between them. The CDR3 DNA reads TGTGCCAGCAGGCGAGGCGGGGGCCATGAAAAACTGTTTTTT. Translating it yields CASRRGGGHEKLFF.

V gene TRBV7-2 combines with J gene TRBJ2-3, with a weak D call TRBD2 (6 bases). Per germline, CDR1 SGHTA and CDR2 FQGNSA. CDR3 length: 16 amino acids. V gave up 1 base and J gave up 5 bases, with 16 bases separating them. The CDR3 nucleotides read TGTGCCAGCAGCTTAGATCTGTTGGATAGCGGAGATACGCAGTATTTT. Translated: CASSLDLLDSGDTQYF. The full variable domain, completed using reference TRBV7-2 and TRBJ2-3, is GAGVSQSPSNKVTEKGKDVELRCDPISGHTALYWYRQSLGQGLEFLIYFQGNSAPDKSGLPSDRFSAERTGGSVSTLTIQRTQQEDSAVYLCASSLDLLDSGDTQYFGPGTRLTVL.

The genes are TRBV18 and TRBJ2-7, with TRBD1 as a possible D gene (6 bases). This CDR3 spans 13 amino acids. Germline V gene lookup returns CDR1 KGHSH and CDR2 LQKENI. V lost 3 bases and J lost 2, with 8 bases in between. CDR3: CASSPGATYEQYF. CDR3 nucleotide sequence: TGTGCCAGCTCACCGGGGGCTACCTACGAGCAGTACTTC.

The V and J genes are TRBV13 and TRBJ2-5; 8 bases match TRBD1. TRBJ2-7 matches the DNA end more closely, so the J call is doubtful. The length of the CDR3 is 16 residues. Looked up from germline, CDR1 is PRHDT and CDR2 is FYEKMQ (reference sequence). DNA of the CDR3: TGTGCCAGCAGCTTAGACCTCGGACAGGGTTTATACGAGCAGTACTTC. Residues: CASSLDLGQGLYEQYF.

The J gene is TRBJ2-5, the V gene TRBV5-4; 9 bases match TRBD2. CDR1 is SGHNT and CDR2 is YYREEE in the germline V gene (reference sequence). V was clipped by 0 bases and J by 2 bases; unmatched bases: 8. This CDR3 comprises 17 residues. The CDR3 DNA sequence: TGTGCCAGCAGCTTGGGTTTCCGTCTAGCGGGGCAAGAGACCCAGTACTTC. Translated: CASSLGFRLAGQETQYF.

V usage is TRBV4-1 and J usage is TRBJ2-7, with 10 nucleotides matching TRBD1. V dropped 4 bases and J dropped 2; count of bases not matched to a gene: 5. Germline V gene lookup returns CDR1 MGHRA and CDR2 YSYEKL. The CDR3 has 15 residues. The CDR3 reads CASSLRDRGPYEQYF. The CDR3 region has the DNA TGCGCCAGCAGCCTCCGGGACAGGGGTCCCTACGAGCAGTACTTC.

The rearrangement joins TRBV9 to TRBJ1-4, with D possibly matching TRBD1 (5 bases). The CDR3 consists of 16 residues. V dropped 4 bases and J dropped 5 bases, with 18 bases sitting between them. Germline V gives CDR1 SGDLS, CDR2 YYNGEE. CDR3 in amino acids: CASSQSFQGGNEKLFF. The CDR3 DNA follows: TGTGCCAGCAGCCAGAGTTTTCAGGGTGGGAATGAAAAACTGTTTTTT.

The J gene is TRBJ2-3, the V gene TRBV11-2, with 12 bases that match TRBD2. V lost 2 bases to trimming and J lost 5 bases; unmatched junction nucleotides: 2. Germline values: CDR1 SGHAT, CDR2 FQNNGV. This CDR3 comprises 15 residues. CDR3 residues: CASSLLAGGRDTQYF. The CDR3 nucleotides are TGTGCCAGCAGCTTACTAGCGGGGGGGCGAGATACGCAGTATTTT.

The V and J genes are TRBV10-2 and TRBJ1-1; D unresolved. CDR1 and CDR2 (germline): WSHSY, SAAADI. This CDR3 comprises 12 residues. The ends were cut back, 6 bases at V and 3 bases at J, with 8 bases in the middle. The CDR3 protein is CASSYSDTEAFF. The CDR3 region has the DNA TGCGCCAGCAGCTATTCGGACACTGAAGCTTTCTTT.

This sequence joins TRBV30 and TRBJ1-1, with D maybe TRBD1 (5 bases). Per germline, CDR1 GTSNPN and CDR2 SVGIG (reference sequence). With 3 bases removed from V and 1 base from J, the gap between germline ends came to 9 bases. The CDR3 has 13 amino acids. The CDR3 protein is CAWRATGNTEAFF. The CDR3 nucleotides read TGTGCCTGGAGGGCAACAGGGAACACTGAAGCTTTCTTT.

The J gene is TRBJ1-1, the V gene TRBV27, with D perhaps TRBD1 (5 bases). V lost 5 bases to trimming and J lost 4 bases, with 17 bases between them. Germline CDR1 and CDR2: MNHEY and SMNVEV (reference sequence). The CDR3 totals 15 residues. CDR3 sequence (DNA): TGTGCCAGCAGTCCGTACAGGAGCCGGAGCACTGAAGCTTTCTTT. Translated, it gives CASSPYRSRSTEAFF.

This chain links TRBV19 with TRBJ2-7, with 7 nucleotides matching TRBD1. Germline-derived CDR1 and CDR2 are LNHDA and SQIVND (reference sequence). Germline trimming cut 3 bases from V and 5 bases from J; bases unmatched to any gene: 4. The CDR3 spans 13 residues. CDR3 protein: CASSMLTGNEQYF. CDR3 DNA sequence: TGTGCCAGTAGTATGCTGACAGGGAACGAGCAGTACTTC.

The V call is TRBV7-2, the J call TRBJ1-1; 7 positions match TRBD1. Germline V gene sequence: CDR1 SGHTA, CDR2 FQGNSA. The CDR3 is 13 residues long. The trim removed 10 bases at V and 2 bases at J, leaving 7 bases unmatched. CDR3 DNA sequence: TGTGCCAATTCGGGACAGCAAAACACTGAAGCTTTCTTT. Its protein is CANSGQQNTEAFF.

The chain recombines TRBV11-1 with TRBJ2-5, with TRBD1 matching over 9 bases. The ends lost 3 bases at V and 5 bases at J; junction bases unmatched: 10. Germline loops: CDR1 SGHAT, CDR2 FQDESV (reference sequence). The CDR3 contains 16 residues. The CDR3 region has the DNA TGTGCCAGCAGCTTGGTCCCATACAGGGGGCAGGAGACCCAGTACTTC. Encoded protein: CASSLVPYRGQETQYF.

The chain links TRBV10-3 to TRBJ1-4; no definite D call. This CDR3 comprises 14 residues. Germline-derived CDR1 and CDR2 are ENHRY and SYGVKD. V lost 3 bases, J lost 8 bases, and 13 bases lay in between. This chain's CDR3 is CAISDPLSGEKLFF. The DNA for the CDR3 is TGTGCCATCAGTGATCCGTTATCCGGGGAAAAACTGTTTTTT.

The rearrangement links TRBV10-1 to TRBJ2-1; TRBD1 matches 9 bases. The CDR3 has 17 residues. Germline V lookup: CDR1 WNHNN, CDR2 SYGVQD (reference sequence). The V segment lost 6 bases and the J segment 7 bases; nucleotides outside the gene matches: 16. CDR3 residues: CASSPLSGTGSVNEQFF. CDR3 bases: TGCGCCAGCAGCCCTTTATCCGGGACAGGGTCGGTGAATGAGCAGTTCTTC.

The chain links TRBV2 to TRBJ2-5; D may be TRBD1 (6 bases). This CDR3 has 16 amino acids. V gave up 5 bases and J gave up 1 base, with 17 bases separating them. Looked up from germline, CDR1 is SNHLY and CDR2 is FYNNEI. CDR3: CASSREHREGQETQYF. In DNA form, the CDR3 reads TGTGCCAGCAGTAGAGAGCACAGGGAAGGCCAAGAGACCCAGTACTTC.

CDR3 bases: TGTGCCAGCAGCTTGGCTAGACGACTTGACACCGGGGAGCTGTTTTTT. Translation gives CASSLARRLDTGELFF. This chain links TRBV5-5 with TRBJ2-2, with D uncertain. CDR1 is SGHKS, CDR2 YYEKEE, per germline (reference sequence). CDR3 length: 16 residues. The V end was cut by 0 bases, the J end by 3 bases, with 12 bases between.

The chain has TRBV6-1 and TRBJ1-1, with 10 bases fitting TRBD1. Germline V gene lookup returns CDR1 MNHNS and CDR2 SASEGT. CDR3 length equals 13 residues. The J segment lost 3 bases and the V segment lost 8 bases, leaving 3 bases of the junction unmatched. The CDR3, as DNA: TGTGCCAGCGGGGGACAGGGGTACACTGAAGCTTTCTTT. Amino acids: CASGGQGYTEAFF.

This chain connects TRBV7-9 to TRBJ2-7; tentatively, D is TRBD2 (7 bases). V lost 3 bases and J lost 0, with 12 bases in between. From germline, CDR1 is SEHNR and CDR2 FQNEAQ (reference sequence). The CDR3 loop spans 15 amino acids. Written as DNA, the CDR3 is TGTGCCAGCAGCTTTGAGGGGGGGAGCTCCTACGAGCAGTACTTC. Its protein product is CASSFEGGSSYEQYF.

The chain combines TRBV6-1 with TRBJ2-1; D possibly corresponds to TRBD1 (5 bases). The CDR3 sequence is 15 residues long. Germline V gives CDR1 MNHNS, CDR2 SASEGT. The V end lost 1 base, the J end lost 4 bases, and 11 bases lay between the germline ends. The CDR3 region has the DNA TGTGCCAGCAGTGAAGGAAGACAGAAGTACAATGAGCAGTTCTTC. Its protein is CASSEGRQKYNEQFF.

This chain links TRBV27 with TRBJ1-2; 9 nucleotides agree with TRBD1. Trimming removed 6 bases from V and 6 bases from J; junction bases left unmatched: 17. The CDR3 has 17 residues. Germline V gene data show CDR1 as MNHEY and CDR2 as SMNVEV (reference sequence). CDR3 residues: CASRAAGTGSILNGYTF. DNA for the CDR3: TGTGCCAGCAGAGCCGCCGGGACAGGGTCGATTTTGAATGGCTACACCTTC.

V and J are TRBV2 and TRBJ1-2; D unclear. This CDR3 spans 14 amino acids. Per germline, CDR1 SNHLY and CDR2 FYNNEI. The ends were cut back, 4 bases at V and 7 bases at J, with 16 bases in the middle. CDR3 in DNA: TGTGCCAGCAGTGGAGGGAGCGCCGCGGCTGGCTACACCTTC. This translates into CASSGGSAAAGYTF.

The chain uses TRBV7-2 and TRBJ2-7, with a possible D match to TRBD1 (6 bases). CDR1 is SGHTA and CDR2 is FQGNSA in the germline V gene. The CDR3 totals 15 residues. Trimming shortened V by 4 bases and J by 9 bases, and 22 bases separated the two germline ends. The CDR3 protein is CASSSAPLQGVGQYF. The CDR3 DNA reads TGTGCCAGCAGCTCGGCCCCCCTACAGGGAGTCGGGCAGTACTTC.

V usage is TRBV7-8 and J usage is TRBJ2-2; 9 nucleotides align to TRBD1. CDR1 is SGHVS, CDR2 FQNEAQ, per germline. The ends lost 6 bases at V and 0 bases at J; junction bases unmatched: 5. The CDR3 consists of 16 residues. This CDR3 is CASSIQGASNTGELFF. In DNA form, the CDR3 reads TGTGCCAGCAGTATACAGGGGGCCTCGAACACCGGGGAGCTGTTTTTT. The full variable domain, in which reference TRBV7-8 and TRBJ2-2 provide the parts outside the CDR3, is GAGVSQSPRYKVAKRGQDVALRCDPISGHVSLFWYQQALGQGPEFLTYFQNEAQLDKSGLPSDRFFAERPEGSVSTLKIQRTQQEDSAVYLCASSIQGASNTGELFFGEGSRLTVL.